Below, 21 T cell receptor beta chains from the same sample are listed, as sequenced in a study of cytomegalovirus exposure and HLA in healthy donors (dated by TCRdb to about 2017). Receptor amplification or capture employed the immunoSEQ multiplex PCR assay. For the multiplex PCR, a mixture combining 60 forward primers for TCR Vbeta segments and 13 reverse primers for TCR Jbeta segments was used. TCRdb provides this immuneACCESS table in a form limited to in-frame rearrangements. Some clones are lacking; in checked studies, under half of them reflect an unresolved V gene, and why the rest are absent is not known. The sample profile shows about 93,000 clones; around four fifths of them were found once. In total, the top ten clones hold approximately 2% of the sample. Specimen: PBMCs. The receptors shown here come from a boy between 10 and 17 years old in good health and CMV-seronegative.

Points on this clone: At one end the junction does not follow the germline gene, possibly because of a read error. The DNA of the CDR3 is TGTGCTAGCAGCTTCCGGGACAGGGGGAAGGATGAGCAGTTCTTC. Amino acid sequence: CASSFRDRGKDEQFF. This rearrangement joins TRBV7-7 to TRBJ2-1; 11 bases align to TRBD1. The CDR3 consists of 15 residues. CDR1 and CDR2 (germline): SSHAT, FNYEAQ (reference sequence).

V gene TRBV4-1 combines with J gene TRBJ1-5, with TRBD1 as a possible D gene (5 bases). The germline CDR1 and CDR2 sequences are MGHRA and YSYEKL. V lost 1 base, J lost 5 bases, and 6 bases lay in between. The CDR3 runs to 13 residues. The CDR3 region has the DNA TGCGCCAGCAGCCAAGGACAGCATCAGCCCCAGCATTTT. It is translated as CASSQGQHQPQHF.

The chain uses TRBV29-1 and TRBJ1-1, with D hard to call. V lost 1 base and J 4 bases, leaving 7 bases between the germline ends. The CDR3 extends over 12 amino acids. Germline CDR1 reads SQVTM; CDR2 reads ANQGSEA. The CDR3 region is CSVEGRGTEAFF. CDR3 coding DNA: TGCAGCGTTGAAGGCAGAGGCACTGAAGCTTTCTTT. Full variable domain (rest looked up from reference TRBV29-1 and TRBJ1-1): SAVISQKPSRDICQRGTSLTIQCQVDSQVTMMFWYRQQPGQSLTLIATANQGSEATYESGFVIDKFPISRPNLTFSTLTVSNMSPEDSSIYLCSVEGRGTEAFFGQGTRLTVV.

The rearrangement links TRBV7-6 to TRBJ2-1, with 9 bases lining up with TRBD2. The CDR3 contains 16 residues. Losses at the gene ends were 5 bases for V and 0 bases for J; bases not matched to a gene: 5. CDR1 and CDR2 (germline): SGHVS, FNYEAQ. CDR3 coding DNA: TGTGCCAGCAGCCAGACTAGCGGTGACTCCTACAATGAGCAGTTCTTC. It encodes CASSQTSGDSYNEQFF.

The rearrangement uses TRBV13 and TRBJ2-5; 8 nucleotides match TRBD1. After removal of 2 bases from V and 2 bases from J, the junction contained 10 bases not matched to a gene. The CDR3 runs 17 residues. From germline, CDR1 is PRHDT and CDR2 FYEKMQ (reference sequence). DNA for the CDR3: TGTGCCAGCAGCTTAAGGTCAGGGACAGGAGGGCAAGAGACCCAGTACTTC. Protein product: CASSLRSGTGGQETQYF.

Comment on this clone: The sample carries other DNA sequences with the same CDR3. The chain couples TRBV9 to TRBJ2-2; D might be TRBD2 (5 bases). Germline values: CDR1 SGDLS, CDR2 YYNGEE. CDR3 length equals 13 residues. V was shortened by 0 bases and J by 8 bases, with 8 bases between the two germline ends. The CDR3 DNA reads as TGTGCCAGCAGCGTAGTTTCGGGAGGGGAGCTGTTTTTT. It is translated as CASSVVSGGELFF.

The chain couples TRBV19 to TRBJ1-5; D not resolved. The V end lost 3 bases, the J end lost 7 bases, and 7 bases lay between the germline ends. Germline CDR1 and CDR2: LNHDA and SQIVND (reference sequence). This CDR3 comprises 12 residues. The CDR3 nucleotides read TGTGCCAGTAGTATGGGGAGCCAGCCCCAGCATTTT. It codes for CASSMGSQPQHF. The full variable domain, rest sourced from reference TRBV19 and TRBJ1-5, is DGGITQSPKYLFRKEGQNVTLSCEQNLNHDAMYWYRQDPGQGLRLIYYSQIVNDFQKGDIAEGYSVSREKKESFPLTVTSAQKNPTAFYLCASSMGSQPQHFGDGTRLSIL.

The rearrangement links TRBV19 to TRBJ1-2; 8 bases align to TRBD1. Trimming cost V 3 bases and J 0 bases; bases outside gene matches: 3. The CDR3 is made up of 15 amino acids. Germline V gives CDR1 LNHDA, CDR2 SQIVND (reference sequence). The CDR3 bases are TGTGCCAGTAGTATCGGGACAGGCCCTAACTATGGCTACACCTTC. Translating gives CASSIGTGPNYGYTF.

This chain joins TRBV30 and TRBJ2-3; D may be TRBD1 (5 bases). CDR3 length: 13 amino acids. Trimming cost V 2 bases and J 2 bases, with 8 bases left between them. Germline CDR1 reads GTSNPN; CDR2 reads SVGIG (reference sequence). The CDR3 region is CAWSQGSTDTQYF. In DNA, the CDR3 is TGTGCCTGGAGTCAGGGTTCCACAGATACGCAGTATTTT.

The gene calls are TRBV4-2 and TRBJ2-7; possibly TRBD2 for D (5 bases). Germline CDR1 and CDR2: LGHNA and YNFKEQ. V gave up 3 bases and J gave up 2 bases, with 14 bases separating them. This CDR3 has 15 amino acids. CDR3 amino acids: CASSHGSDAPYEQYF. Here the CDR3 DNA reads TGTGCCAGCAGCCACGGTAGCGATGCGCCCTACGAGCAGTACTTC.

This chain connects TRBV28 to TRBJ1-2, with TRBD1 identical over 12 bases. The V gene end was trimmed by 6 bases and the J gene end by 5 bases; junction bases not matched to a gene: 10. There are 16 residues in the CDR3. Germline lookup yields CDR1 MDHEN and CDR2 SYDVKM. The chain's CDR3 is CASSSPGTGGAYGYTF. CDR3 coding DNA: TGTGCCAGCAGCTCCCCGGGGACAGGGGGCGCGTATGGCTACACCTTC.

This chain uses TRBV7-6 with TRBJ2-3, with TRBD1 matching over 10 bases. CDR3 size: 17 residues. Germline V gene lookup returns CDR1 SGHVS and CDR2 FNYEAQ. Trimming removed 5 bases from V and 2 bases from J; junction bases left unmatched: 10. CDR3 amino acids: CASSPDRGRSDTDTQYF. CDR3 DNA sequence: TGTGCCAGCAGCCCCGACAGGGGGCGGTCTGACACAGATACGCAGTATTTT.

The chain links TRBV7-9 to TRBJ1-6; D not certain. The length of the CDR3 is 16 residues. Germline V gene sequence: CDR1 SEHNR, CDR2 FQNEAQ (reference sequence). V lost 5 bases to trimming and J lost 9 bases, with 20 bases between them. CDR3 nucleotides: TGTGCCAGCAGCCCCCCAACGACTAAGAAAGGTTCACCCCTCCACTTT. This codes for CASSPPTTKKGSPLHF.

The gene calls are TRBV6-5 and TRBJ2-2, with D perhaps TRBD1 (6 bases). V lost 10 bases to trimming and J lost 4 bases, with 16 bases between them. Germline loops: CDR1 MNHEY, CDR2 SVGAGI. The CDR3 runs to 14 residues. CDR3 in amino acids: CATDSRVTTGELFF. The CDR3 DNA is TGTGCCACGGACAGTAGGGTTACCACCGGGGAGCTGTTTTTT.

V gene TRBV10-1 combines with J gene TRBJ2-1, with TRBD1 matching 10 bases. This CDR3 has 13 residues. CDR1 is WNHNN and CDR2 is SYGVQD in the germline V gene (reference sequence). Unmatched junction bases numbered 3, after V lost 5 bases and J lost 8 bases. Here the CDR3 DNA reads TGCGCCAGCAGTTGGACAGGGGGGGATGAGCAGTTCTTC. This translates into CASSWTGGDEQFF.

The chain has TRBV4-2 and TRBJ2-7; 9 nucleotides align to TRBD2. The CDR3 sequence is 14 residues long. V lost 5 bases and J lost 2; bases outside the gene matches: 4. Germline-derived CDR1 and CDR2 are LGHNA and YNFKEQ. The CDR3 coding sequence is TGTGCCAGCAGCGGGACTAGCAAACCCTACGAGCAGTACTTC. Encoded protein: CASSGTSKPYEQYF.

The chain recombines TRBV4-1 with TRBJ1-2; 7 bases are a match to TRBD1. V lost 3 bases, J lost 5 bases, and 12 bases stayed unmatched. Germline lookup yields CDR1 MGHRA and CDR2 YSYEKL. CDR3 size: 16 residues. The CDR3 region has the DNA TGCGCCAGCAGCCACGGGACCGTTGGGACAGAGTATGGCTACACCTTC. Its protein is CASSHGTVGTEYGYTF.

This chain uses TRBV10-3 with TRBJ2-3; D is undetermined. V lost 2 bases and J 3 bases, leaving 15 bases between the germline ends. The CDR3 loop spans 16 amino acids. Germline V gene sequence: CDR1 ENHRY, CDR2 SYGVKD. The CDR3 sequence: CAISELDSFLTDTQYF. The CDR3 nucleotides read TGTGCCATCAGTGAGCTCGACTCCTTCCTTACAGATACGCAGTATTTT.

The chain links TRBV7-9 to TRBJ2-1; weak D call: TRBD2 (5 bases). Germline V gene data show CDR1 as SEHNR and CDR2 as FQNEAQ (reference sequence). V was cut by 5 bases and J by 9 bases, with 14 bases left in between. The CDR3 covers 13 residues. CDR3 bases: TGTGCCAGCAGCCTGGAGGCCGGAGGTGAGCAGTTCTTC. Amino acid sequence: CASSLEAGGEQFF.

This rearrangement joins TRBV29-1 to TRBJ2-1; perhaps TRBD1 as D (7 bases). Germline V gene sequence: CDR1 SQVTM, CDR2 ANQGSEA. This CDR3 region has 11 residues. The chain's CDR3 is CTCRGAGEQFF. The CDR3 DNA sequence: TGCACCTGCAGGGGGGCGGGTGAGCAGTTCTTC.

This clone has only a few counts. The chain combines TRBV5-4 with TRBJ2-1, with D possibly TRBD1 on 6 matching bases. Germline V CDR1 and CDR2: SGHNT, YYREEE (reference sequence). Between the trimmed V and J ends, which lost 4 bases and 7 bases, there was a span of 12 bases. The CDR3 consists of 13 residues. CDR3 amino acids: CASSRTVGNEQFF. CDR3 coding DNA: TGTGCCAGCAGCAGGACAGTTGGTAATGAGCAGTTCTTC.